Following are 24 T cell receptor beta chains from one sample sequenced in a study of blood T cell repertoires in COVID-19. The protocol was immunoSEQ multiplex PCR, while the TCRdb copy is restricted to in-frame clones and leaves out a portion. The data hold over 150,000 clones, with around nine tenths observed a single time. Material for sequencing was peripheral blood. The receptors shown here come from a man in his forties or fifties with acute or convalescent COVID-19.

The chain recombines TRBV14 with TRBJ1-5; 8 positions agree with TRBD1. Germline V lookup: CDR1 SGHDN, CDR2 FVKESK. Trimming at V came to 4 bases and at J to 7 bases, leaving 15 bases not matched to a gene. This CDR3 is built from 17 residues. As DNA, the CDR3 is TGTGCCAGCAGCCCCGATTTCCGACAGGGGAGGGAGCAGCCCCAGCATTTT. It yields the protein CASSPDFRQGREQPQHF.

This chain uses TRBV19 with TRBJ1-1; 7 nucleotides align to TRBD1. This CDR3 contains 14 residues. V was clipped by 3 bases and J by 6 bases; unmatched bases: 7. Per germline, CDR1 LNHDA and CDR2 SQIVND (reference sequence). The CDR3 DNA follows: TGTGCCAGTAGTATGACGCCTAGGGGGCCTGAAGCTTTCTTT. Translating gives CASSMTPRGPEAFF.

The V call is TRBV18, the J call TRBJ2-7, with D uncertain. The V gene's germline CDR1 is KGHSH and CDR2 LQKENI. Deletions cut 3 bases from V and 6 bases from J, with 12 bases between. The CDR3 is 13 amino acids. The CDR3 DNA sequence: TGTGCCAGCTCACCCTCGCCTACCGCCGAGCAGTACGTC. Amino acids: CASSPSPTAEQYV.

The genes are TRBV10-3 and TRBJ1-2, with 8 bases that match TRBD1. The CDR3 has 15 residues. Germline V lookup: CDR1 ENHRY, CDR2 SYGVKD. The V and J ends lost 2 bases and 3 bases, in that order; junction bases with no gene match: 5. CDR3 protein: CAISETTGVYYGYTF. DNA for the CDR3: TGTGCCATCAGTGAGACGACAGGGGTGTACTATGGCTACACCTTC.

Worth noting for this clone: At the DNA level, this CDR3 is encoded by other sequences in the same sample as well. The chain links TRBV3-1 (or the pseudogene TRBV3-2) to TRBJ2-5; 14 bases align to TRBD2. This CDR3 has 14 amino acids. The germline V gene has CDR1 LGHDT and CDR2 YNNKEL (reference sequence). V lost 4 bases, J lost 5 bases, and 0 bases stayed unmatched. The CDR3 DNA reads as TGTGCCAGCAGCCGGACTAGCGGGGGGGAGACCCAGTACTTC. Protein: CASSRTSGGETQYF.

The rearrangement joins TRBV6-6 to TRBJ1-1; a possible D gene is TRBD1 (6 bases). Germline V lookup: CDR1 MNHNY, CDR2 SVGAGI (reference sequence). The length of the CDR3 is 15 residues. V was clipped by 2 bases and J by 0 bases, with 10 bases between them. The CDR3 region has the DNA TGTGCCAGCAGTTACCCCCAGGGGATGAACACTGAAGCTTTCTTT. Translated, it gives CASSYPQGMNTEAFF.

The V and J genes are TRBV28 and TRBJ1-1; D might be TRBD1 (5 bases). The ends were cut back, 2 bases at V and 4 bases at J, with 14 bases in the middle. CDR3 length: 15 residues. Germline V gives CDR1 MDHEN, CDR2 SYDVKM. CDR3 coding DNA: TGTGCCAGCAGTTTACCCGGCAGGGTGGGCACTGAAGCTTTCTTT. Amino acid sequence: CASSLPGRVGTEAFF.

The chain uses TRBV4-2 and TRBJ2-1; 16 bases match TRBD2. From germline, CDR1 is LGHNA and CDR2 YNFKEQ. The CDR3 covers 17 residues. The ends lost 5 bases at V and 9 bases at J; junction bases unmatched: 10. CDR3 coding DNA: TGTGCCAGCAGCGGGACTAGCGGGGGGGCCACTGTTATTGAGCAGTTCTTC. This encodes CASSGTSGGATVIEQFF.

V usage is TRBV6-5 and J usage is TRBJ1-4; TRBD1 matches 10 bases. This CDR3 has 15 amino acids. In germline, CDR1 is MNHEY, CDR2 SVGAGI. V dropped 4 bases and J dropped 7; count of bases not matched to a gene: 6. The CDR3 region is CASSSSGTGAEKLFF. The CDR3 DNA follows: TGTGCCAGCAGTTCTTCCGGGACAGGGGCTGAAAAACTGTTTTTT.

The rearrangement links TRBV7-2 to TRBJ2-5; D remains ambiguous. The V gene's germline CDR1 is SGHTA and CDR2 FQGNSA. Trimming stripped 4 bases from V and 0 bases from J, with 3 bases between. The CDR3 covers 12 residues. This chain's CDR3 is CASSSYQETQYF. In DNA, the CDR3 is TGTGCCAGCAGCTCGTACCAAGAGACCCAGTACTTC.

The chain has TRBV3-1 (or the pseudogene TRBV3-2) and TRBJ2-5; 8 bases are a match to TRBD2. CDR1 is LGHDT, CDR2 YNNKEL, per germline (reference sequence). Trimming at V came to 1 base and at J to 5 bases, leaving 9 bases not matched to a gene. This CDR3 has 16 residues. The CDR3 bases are TGTGCCAGCAGCCAAGTCGTCAGCGGGAGAGAGGAGACCCAGTACTTC. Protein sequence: CASSQVVSGREETQYF.

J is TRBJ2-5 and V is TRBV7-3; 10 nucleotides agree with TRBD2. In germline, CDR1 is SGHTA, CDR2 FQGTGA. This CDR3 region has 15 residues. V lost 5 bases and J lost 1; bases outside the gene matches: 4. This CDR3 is CASSLTSGAQETQYF. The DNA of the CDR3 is TGTGCCAGCAGCCTTACTAGCGGGGCCCAAGAGACCCAGTACTTC.

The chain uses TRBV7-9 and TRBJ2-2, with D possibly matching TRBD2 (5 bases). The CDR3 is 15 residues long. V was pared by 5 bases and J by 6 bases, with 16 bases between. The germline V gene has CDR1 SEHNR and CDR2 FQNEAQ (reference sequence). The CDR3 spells CASSNGISGPGELFF. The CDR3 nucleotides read TGTGCCAGCAGCAACGGGATTAGTGGTCCCGGGGAGCTGTTTTTT.

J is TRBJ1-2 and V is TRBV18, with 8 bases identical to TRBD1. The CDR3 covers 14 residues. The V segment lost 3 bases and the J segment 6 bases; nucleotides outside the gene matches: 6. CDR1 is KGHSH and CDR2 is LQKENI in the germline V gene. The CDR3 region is CASSPSSGGDGYTF. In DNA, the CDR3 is TGTGCCAGCTCACCCTCGTCAGGGGGCGATGGCTACACCTTC.

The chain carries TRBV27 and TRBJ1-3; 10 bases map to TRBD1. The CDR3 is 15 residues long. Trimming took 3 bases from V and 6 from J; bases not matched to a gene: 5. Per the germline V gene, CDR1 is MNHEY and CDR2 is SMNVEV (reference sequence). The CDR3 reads CASSFSGQGTNTIYF. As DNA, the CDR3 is TGTGCCAGCAGTTTCTCGGGACAGGGGACAAACACCATATATTTT.

For the CDR3, the DNA is TGCAGCGTTGTAGCTTGGATCATGACAGATACGCAGTATTTT. Amino acids: CSVVAWIMTDTQYF. The chain links TRBV29-1 to TRBJ2-3; D call uncertain. CDR3 length: 14 amino acids. Germline V gene data show CDR1 as SQVTM and CDR2 as ANQGSEA. V lost 4 bases to trimming and J lost 3 bases, with 14 bases between them.

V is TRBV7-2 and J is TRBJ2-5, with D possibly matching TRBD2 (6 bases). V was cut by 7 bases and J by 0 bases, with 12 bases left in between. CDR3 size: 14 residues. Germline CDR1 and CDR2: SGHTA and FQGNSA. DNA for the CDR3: TGTGCCAGCACCCCTACGGGGGACCAAGAGACCCAGTACTTC. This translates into CASTPTGDQETQYF.

Here the CDR3 DNA reads TGTGCCAGCAGCTTTGTCTTGAGCGAAAAACTGTTTTTT. Residues: CASSFVLSEKLFF. The chain recombines TRBV5-6 with TRBJ1-4; D uncertain. The CDR3 totals 13 residues. The ends were cut back, 2 bases at V and 8 bases at J, with 10 bases in the middle. Germline assignment: CDR1 SGHDT and CDR2 YYEEEE.

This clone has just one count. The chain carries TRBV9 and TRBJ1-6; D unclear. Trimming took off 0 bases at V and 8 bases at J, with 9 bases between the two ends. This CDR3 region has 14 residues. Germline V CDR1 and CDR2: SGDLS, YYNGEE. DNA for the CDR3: TGTGCCAGCAGCGTAGGAGCTGTTGATTCACCCCTCCACTTT. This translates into CASSVGAVDSPLHF.

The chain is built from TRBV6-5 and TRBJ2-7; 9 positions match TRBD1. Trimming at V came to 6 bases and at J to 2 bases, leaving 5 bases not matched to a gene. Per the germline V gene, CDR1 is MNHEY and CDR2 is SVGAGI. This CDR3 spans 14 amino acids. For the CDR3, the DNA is TGTGCCAGCAGGCCCGGGACAGGGCCCTACGAGCAGTACTTC. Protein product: CASRPGTGPYEQYF.

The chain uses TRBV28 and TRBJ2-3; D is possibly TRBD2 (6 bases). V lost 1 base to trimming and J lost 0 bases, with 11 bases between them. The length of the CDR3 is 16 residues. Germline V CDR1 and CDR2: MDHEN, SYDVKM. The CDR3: CASSLYVAASTDTQYF. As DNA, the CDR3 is TGTGCCAGCAGTTTATATGTAGCGGCTAGCACAGATACGCAGTATTTT.

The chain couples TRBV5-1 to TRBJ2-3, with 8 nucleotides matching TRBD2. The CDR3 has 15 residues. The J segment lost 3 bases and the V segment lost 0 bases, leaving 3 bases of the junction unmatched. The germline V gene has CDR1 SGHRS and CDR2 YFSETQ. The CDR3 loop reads CASSLAVAGTDTQYF. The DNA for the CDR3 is TGCGCCAGCAGCTTGGCGGTAGCGGGAACAGATACGCAGTATTTT.

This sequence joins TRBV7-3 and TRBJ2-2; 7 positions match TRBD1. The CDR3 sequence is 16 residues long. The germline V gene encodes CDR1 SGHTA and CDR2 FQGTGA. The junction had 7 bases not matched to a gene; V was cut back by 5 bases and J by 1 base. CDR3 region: CASSAPGTENTGELFF. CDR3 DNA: TGTGCCAGCAGCGCCCCCGGGACAGAGAACACCGGGGAGCTGTTTTTT.

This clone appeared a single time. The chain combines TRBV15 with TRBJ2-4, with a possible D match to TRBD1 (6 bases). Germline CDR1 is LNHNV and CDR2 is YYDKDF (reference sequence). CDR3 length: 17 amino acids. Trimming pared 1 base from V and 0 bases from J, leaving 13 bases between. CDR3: CATSRARTALAKNIQYF. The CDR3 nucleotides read TGTGCCACCAGCAGAGCCCGGACAGCCCTAGCCAAAAACATTCAGTACTTC. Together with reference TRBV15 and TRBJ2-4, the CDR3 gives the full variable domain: DAMVIQNPRYQVTQFGKPVTLSCSQTLNHNVMYWYQQKSSQAPKLLFHYYDKDFNNEADTPDNFQSRRPNTSFCFLDIRSPGLGDTAMYLCATSRARTALAKNIQYFGAGTRLSVL.